What follows describes a single T cell receptor beta chain. The source of the sample is a study of CD8 T cells in Susac syndrome. V shed 3 bases and J shed 7 bases, with 12 bases lying between them. The length of the CDR3 is 14 residues. Reverse transcription of roughly 0.45 to 1 ug RNA was carried out with random hexamers. TCR beta CDR3 was amplified by immunoSEQ covering 54 Vbeta and 13 Jbeta. TCRdb passed the immunoSEQ multiplex PCR reads through MiXCR, listing each CDR3 protein once. The table records 51,000 or so distinct CDR3 sequences, roughly 93% of them present only once. The TEMRA cells underwent FACS enrichment, while the CD8+ and CD4+ T cells underwent negative isolation.

The chain recombines TRBV12-3 or TRBV12-4 with TRBJ2-2, with D perhaps matching TRBD1 (5 bases). Sample: CD8+ T cells from PBMCs. The sequence derives from a human donor in good health. The CDR3 here is CASSFVYQGGELFF. The CDR3, as DNA: TGTGCCAGCAGTTTTGTCTACCAGGGCGGGGAGCTGTTTTTT.